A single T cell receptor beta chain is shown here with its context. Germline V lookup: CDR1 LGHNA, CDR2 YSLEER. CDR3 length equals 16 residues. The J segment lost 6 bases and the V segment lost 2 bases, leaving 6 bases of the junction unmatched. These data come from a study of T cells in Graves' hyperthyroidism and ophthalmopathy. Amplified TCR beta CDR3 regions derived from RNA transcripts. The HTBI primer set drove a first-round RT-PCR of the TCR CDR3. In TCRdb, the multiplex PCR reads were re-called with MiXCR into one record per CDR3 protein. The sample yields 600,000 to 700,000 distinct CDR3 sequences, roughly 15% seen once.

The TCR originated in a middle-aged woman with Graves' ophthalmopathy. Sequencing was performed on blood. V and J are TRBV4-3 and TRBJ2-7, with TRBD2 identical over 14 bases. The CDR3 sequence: CASSQSAGLAGVEQYF. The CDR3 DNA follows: TGCGCCAGCAGCCAATCGGCGGGACTAGCGGGAGTCGAGCAGTACTTC.